The present entry profiles one TCR beta chain with its context. This specimen belongs to a study of graft-versus-host responses after intestinal transplantation. The overall study: In this cohort, recipients had multivisceral, liver-intestinal, or isolated intestinal transplants. Induction with anti-thymocyte globulin, then tacrolimus and steroids for around three years, was given to all recipients.

Profiled with immunoSEQ multiplex PCR; TCRdb holds only in-frame clones, not every one. Of 77,000 or so clones listed, 92% are singletons. Deletions cut 4 bases from V and 5 bases from J, with 16 bases between. The CDR3 sequence is 15 residues long. CDR1 and CDR2 (germline): SGHDT, YYEEEE. Sequencing used PBMCs, obtained 98 days after intestinal transplantation. The chain uses TRBV5-6 and TRBJ2-4; D not resolved. The TCR was taken from a human patient who received an intestinal transplant, so some T cells may come from the graft donor. In DNA form, the CDR3 reads TGTGCCAGCAGCGACTGGACCTCCTCCCAAAACATTCAGTACTTC. It codes for CASSDWTSSQNIQYF.